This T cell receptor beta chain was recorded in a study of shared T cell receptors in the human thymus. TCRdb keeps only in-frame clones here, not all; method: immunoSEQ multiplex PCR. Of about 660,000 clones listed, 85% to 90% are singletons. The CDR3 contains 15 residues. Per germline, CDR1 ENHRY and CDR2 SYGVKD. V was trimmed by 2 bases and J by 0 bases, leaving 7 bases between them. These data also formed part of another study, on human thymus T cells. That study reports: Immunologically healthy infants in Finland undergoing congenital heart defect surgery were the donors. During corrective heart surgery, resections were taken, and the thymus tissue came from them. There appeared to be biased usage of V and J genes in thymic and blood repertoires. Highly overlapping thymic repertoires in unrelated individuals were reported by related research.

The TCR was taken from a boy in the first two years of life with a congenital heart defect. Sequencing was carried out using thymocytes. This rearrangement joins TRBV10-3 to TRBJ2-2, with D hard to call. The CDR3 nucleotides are TGTGCCATCAGTGAGCCAGCGACGAACACCGGGGAGCTGTTTTTT. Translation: CAISEPATNTGELFF.